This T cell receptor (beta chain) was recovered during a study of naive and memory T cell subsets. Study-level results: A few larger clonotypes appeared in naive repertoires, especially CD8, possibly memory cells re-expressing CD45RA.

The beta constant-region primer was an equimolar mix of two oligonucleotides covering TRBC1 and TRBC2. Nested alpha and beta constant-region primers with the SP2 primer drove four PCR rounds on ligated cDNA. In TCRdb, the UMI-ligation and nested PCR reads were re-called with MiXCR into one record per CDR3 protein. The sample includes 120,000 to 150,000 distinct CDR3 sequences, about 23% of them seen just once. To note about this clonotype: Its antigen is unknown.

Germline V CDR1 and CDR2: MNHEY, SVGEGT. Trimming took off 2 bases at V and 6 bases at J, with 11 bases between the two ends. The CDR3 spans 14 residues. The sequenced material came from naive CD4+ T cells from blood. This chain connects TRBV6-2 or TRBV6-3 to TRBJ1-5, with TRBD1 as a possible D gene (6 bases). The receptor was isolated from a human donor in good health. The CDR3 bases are TGTGCCAGCAGTTACGGCGGACAGAGTCAGCCCCAGCATTTT. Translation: CASSYGGQSQPQHF.